The 10 T cell receptor beta chains in this list originate from one sample, sequenced in a study of T cell changes during pregnancy in multiple sclerosis. Clones were read by immunoSEQ multiplex PCR, and TCRdb kept only the in-frame ones, dropping some. The table lists about 120,000 clones, approximately 94% of them singletons, with approximately 6.2% in the top ten. This specimen was peripheral blood, taken before pregnancy. The source of these receptors is a female donor with multiple sclerosis, enrolled in a pregnancy study.

The chain employs TRBV5-4 and TRBJ1-2; the match to TRBD1 covers 7 bases. The CDR3 contains 14 residues. Germline lookup yields CDR1 SGHNT and CDR2 YYREEE (reference sequence). With 3 bases clipped from V and 9 bases from J, the junction kept 11 bases outside the gene matches. This chain's CDR3 is CASSSRTGPVSYTF. The DNA for the CDR3 is TGTGCCAGCAGCTCCAGGACAGGCCCGGTGAGCTACACCTTC.

This clone was seen just once. The chain carries TRBV5-1 and TRBJ1-1, with 7 bases identical to TRBD1. The CDR3 is made up of 14 amino acids. Germline lookup yields CDR1 SGHRS and CDR2 YFSETQ. The V gene end was trimmed by 4 bases and the J gene end by 4 bases; junction bases not matched to a gene: 7. CDR3 sequence (DNA): TGCGCCAGCAGCCCTCGGGCAGGGGGCACTGAAGCTTTCTTT. Amino acids: CASSPRAGGTEAFF.

A remark on this clone: Germline and junction disagree at one end, which may indicate a read error. The rearrangement uses TRBV20-1 and TRBJ2-3, with 14 bases identical to TRBD2. Germline lookup yields CDR1 DFQATT and CDR2 SNEGSKA (reference sequence). The CDR3 loop spans 11 amino acids. In DNA, the CDR3 is TGCAGTGCTAGATCGGGACTAGCGGGGGCTTTT. Its translation: CSARSGLAGAF.

This sequence joins TRBV15 and TRBJ2-7, with 7 bases lining up with TRBD2. The germline V gene encodes CDR1 LNHNV and CDR2 YYDKDF (reference sequence). The CDR3 totals 18 residues. Trimming took 2 bases from V and 0 from J; bases not matched to a gene: 13. The CDR3 DNA sequence: TGTGCCACCAGCAGAAAAGCGGGGCTGGGGTCCGGCTCCTACGAGCAGTACTTC. Encoded protein: CATSRKAGLGSGSYEQYF.

The CDR3 bases are TGTGCCAGCAGCCCCGAGGTGAACCTTCTTGTTGTCAAAAACATTCAGTACTTC. This translates into CASSPEVNLLVVKNIQYF. The gene calls are TRBV7-8 and TRBJ2-4; D unresolved. Germline V CDR1 and CDR2: SGHVS, FQNEAQ. This CDR3 has 18 residues. The ends were cut back, 5 bases at V and 3 bases at J, with 23 bases in the middle.

This clone was detected once. This chain joins TRBV9 and TRBJ2-3, with 7 bases lining up with TRBD1. The CDR3 spans 16 residues. The V gene's germline CDR1 is SGDLS and CDR2 YYNGEE. V shed 4 bases and J 4 bases; nucleotides not matched to a gene: 12. The CDR3 DNA follows: TGTGCCAGCAGCTTCCTGACAGGGAAAGGGTCAGATACGCAGTATTTT. Its protein product is CASSFLTGKGSDTQYF.

J is TRBJ1-1 and V is TRBV7-9; D is ambiguous. Trimming pared 1 base from V and 6 bases from J, leaving 9 bases between. This CDR3 region has 13 residues. Germline assignment: CDR1 SEHNR and CDR2 FQNEAQ (reference sequence). This CDR3 is CASSLVSASEAFF. The CDR3 DNA reads TGTGCCAGCAGCTTAGTGAGTGCCTCTGAAGCTTTCTTT.

J is TRBJ2-3 and V is TRBV7-2; 10 bases line up with TRBD2. CDR3 length: 15 amino acids. Germline V gene sequence: CDR1 SGHTA, CDR2 FQGNSA. The V and J ends lost 4 bases and 4 bases, in that order; junction bases with no gene match: 5. CDR3 region: CASSSAGGVADTQYF. The CDR3 nucleotides are TGTGCCAGCAGCTCAGCGGGAGGGGTAGCAGATACGCAGTATTTT.

This chain joins TRBV27 and TRBJ2-7; TRBD2 matches at 8 bases. CDR1 and CDR2 from the germline V gene are MNHEY and SMNVEV (reference sequence). J gave up 4 bases and V 5 bases, and 10 bases lay outside the gene matches. The length of the CDR3 is 15 residues. CDR3 nucleotides: TGTGCCAGCAGTCTTGCTCGGGGGGGCGGATACGAGCAGTACTTC. This encodes CASSLARGGGYEQYF.

This rearrangement joins TRBV28 to TRBJ1-1; TRBD1 matches 7 bases. The length of the CDR3 is 15 residues. V gave up 3 bases and J gave up 3 bases; unmatched junction bases: 7. Germline CDR1 reads MDHEN; CDR2 reads SYDVKM. The CDR3 DNA reads as TGTGCCAGCAGTTTGTTGAAGGGGGCATACACTGAAGCTTTCTTT. Protein: CASSLLKGAYTEAFF.